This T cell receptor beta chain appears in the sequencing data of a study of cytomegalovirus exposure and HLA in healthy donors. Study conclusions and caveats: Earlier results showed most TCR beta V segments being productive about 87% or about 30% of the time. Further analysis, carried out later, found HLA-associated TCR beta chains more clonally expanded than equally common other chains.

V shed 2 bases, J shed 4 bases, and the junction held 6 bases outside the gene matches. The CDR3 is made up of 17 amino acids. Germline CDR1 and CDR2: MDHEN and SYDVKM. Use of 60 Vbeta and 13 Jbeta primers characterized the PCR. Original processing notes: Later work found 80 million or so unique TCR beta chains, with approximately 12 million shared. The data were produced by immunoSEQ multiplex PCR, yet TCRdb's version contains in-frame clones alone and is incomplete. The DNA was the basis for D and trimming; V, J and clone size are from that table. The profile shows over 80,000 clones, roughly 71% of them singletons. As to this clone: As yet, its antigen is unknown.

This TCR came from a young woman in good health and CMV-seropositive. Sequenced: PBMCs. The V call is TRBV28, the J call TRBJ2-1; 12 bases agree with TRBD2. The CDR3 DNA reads TGTGCCAGCAGTTTACCTAGCGGGAGGGGGATGTACAATGAGCAGTTCTTC. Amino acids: CASSLPSGRGMYNEQFF. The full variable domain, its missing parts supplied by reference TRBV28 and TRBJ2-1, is DVKVTQSSRYLVKRTGEKVFLECVQDMDHENMFWYRQDPGLGLRLIYFSYDVKMKEKGDIPEGYSVSREKKERFSLILESASTNQTSMYLCASSLPSGRGMYNEQFFGPGTRLTVL.